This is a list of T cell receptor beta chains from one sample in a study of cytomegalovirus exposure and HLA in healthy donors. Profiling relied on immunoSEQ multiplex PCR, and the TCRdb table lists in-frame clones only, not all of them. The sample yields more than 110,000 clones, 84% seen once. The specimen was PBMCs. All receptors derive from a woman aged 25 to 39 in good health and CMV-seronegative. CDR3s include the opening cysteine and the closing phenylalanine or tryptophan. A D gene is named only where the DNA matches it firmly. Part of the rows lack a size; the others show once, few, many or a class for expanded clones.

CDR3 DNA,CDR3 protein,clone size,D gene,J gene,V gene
TGTGCCAGCAGCTTACGGCAGGGAGGAGGAGGAGGGGAAAAACTGTTTTTT,CASSLRQGGGGGEKLFF,-,-,TRBJ1-4,TRBV5-4
TGTGCCAGCACCAGGACAGGGGGCAACTATGGCTACACCTTC,CASTRTGGNYGYTF,-,TRBD1,TRBJ1-2,TRBV2
TGTGCCAGCAGCGTCAGCCCACAAGGGGGCTACGAGCAGTACTTC,CASSVSPQGGYEQYF,-,-,TRBJ2-7,TRBV9
TGCGCCAGCAGCCAGGGCATGTCAACTAATGAAAAACTGTTTTTT,CASSQGMSTNEKLFF,-,-,TRBJ1-4,TRBV4-3
TGTGCCAGCAGCTCGGGACAAAGCTCCTATAATTCACCCCTCCACTTT,CASSSGQSSYNSPLHF,-,-,TRBJ1-6,TRBV5-4
TGTGCCAGCAGCCCTCGAGGAAACATTCAGTACTTC,CASSPRGNIQYF,-,-,TRBJ2-4,TRBV7-2
TGTGCCAGCAACCTTCGGGCAGGGTCGGATCAGCCCCAGCATTTT,CASNLRAGSDQPQHF,-,-,TRBJ1-5,TRBV5-5
TGTGCCAGCAGCGTAGGACAGGGGTTTCAGCCCCAGCATTTT,CASSVGQGFQPQHF,-,TRBD1,TRBJ1-5,TRBV9
TGTGCCAGCAGCGTGACAGGGGGTTTGGGCTACACCTTC,CASSVTGGLGYTF,-,TRBD1,TRBJ1-2,TRBV7-3
TGTGCCAGCAGTGAACTTACAAGGACAGGCTATAATTCACCCCTCCACTTT,CASSELTRTGYNSPLHF,-,TRBD1,TRBJ1-6,TRBV6-1
TGCGCCAGCAGCGCAGTGGGCGCAGAGACCCAGTACTTC,CASSAVGAETQYF,-,-,TRBJ2-5,TRBV5-1
TGTGCCAGCAGCCCCGGGATTGGAACTGAAGCTTTCTTT,CASSPGIGTEAFF,-,-,TRBJ1-1,TRBV7-3
TGTGCCAGCAGCCTCAACATGAACACTGAAGCTTTCTTT,CASSLNMNTEAFF,-,-,TRBJ1-1,TRBV2
TGTGCCAGCAGCTTAAGGGACAGTTCTGGAAACACCATATATTTT,CASSLRDSSGNTIYF,-,TRBD1,TRBJ1-3,TRBV7-2
TGTGCCAGCAGCCGACAGGGGTCTGCTAATTCACCCCTCCACTTT,CASSRQGSANSPLHF,-,TRBD1,TRBJ1-6,TRBV5-4
TGTGCCAGCAGCTTAGACAGGGTCAATGAGCAGTTCTTC,CASSLDRVNEQFF,-,-,TRBJ2-1,TRBV7-2
TGTGCCAGCAGCCCAGCCTCGGGTCAAAATCAGCCCCAGCATTTT,CASSPASGQNQPQHF,-,-,TRBJ1-5,TRBV5-5
TGTGCCAGCAGCCTACCCGGGACACATTATGGCTACACCTTC,CASSLPGTHYGYTF,few,-,TRBJ1-2,TRBV9
TGTGCCAGCACTATCAGACAGGGGGACTACGAGCAGTACTTC,CASTIRQGDYEQYF,-,TRBD1,TRBJ2-7,TRBV6-1
TGTGCCAGCAGCTTCGGGACAACCCTCTATGAGCAGTTCTTC,CASSFGTTLYEQFF,-,-,TRBJ2-1,TRBV13
TGTGCCAGCAGGCGTCCCGGGGGAAACACTGAAGCTTTCTTT,CASRRPGGNTEAFF,once,-,TRBJ1-1,TRBV7-2
TGTGCCAGCTCGCCCCCGGGACAGGTCAGTCAGCCCCAGCATTTT,CASSPPGQVSQPQHF,-,TRBD1,TRBJ1-5,TRBV18
TGTGCCAGCAGCGATCTAGCGGGCGGACGCTTTCGTCAAGATGAGCAGTTCTTC,CASSDLAGGRFRQDEQFF,medium-sized,TRBD2,TRBJ2-1,TRBV7-9
TGCAGCGTCACACCACTAGCGGGGGGGGCCTACAATGAGCAGTTCTTC,CSVTPLAGGAYNEQFF,once,TRBD2,TRBJ2-1,TRBV29-1
TGTGCCAGCAGCCAATCGGACAGGGGAGAGGAGGACACTGAAGCTTTCTTT,CASSQSDRGEEDTEAFF,-,TRBD1,TRBJ1-1,TRBV4-2
TGTGCCAGCTCAGGGTGGGGCGCTGAAGCTTTCTTT,CASSGWGAEAFF,-,-,TRBJ1-1,TRBV18
TGTGCTAGTGTCCCCGGTTGGGCGGGGGCCTACAATGAGCAGTTCTTC,CASVPGWAGAYNEQFF,-,TRBD2,TRBJ2-1,TRBV12-5
TGTGCCAGTAGTATAGTTGCCGGGTTCAATCAGCCCCAGCATTTT,CASSIVAGFNQPQHF,few,-,TRBJ1-5,TRBV19
TGTGCCAGCAGCTTGGGGGGGGGCAATCAGCCCCAGCATTTT,CASSLGGGNQPQHF,-,-,TRBJ1-5,TRBV5-8
TGTGCCAGCAGCTTAGCGCGGCAGGGGATGGGTCAGCCCCAGCATTTT,CASSLARQGMGQPQHF,once,-,TRBJ1-5,TRBV7-2
TGTGCCAGCAGAAAGGGACAGGGAGGATTCAAAAACATTCAGTACTTC,CASRKGQGGFKNIQYF,many,TRBD1,TRBJ2-4,TRBV6-6
TGTGCCAGCAGGATAACAGGGTTTAGCAATCAGCCCCAGCATTTT,CASRITGFSNQPQHF,few,-,TRBJ1-5,TRBV6-5
TGTGCCAGCAGAGACCACGACAGCATCTATGGCTACACCTTC,CASRDHDSIYGYTF,few,-,TRBJ1-2,TRBV6-5
TGTGCCAGCAGTGCGGGACAGCTACTCTACAATGAGCAGTTCTTC,CASSAGQLLYNEQFF,few,TRBD1,TRBJ2-1,TRBV2
TGTGCCAGCAGCTTGGAATCAGGGCACGAGCAGTACTTC,CASSLESGHEQYF,-,-,TRBJ2-7,TRBV5-4